The next 8 T cell receptor beta chains were all read from a single sample in a study of blood T cell repertoires in COVID-19. Only in-frame clones appear in the TCRdb table, and some are missing; sequencing was by immunoSEQ multiplex PCR. The sample shows roughly 180,000 clones, around 86% of them seen only once. Input material: peripheral blood. Receptors originate from a woman in her 30s with active or convalescent COVID-19.

The J gene is TRBJ1-5, the V gene TRBV2; TRBD1 aligns across 10 bases. J was trimmed by 5 bases and V by 11 bases; bases with no gene match: 9. The CDR3 extends over 14 amino acids. Per germline, CDR1 SNHLY and CDR2 FYNNEI. CDR3 DNA: TGTGCCGGTTCCGGACAGGGGGGCTATCAGCCCCAGCATTTT. Amino acid sequence: CAGSGQGGYQPQHF.

This chain uses TRBV11-2 with TRBJ2-5; maybe TRBD1 (7 bases). Per germline, CDR1 SGHAT and CDR2 FQNNGV. CDR3 length: 15 amino acids. The V and J ends lost 2 bases and 3 bases respectively, with 13 bases between them. This CDR3 reads CASSLRGTDKETQYF. The CDR3 DNA is TGTGCCAGCAGCTTACGCGGGACAGATAAAGAGACCCAGTACTTC. Using reference TRBV11-2 and TRBJ2-5 for the parts outside the CDR3, the full variable domain is EAGVAQSPRYKIIEKRQSVAFWCNPISGHATLYWYQQILGQGPKLLIQFQNNGVVDDSQLPKDRFSAERLKGVDSTLKIQPAKLEDSAVYLCASSLRGTDKETQYFGPGTRLLVL.

V is TRBV5-6 and J is TRBJ2-2; weak D call: TRBD2 (6 bases). This CDR3 spans 14 amino acids. Germline V CDR1 and CDR2: SGHDT, YYEEEE. Trimming cost V 5 bases and J 1 base, with 9 bases left between them. The CDR3 DNA sequence: TGTGCCAGCAGGGGGGACTTGAACACCGGGGAGCTGTTTTTT. This codes for CASRGDLNTGELFF.

The V call is TRBV4-1, the J call TRBJ1-4; 7 bases are shared with TRBD1. CDR1 is MGHRA, CDR2 YSYEKL, per germline. Germline trimming cut 5 bases from V and 4 bases from J; bases unmatched to any gene: 7. There are 15 residues in the CDR3. The CDR3 bases are TGCGCCAGCAGCTTCCCAGGGGGTAGTAATGAAAAACTGTTTTTT. It codes for CASSFPGGSNEKLFF.

J is TRBJ2-1 and V is TRBV5-8; TRBD2 agrees at 9 bases. J was trimmed by 5 bases and V by 4 bases; bases with no gene match: 10. The CDR3 extends over 16 amino acids. Germline V gene sequence: CDR1 SGHTS, CDR2 YDEGEE. DNA of the CDR3: TGTGCCAGCAGCCTGACGTGGCGGGAGGGCCACAATGAGCAGTTCTTC. Protein product: CASSLTWREGHNEQFF.

This sequence joins TRBV5-5 and TRBJ2-7, with D tentatively TRBD2 (5 bases). CDR3 size: 12 residues. Germline-derived CDR1 and CDR2 are SGHKS and YYEKEE (reference sequence). Trimming left V 4 bases short and J 5 bases short, with 10 bases between. CDR3 amino acids: CASSHEGNEQYF. The CDR3 nucleotides read TGTGCCAGCAGCCATGAGGGCAACGAGCAGTACTTC.

This clone appeared a single time. V and J are TRBV6-5 and TRBJ1-4; tentative D call: TRBD1 (6 bases). This CDR3 is 15 amino acids long. Germline-derived CDR1 and CDR2 are MNHEY and SVGAGI. V lost 6 bases and J lost 0, with 11 bases in between. CDR3 region: CASRRQVPTNEKLFF. The CDR3 DNA follows: TGTGCCAGCAGACGACAGGTCCCAACTAATGAAAAACTGTTTTTT.

J is TRBJ1-2 and V is TRBV19; D is uncertain. With 3 bases removed from V and 8 bases from J, the gap between germline ends came to 16 bases. CDR3 length equals 14 residues. Germline V gene sequence: CDR1 LNHDA, CDR2 SQIVND (reference sequence). Written as DNA, the CDR3 is TGTGCCAGTAGTATGGTAGAGAGGATGAGGGGCTACACCTTC. The encoded protein is CASSMVERMRGYTF.